Included here is one T cell receptor (beta chain) sequence, with context. The antigen remains undetermined. Clones were read by immunoSEQ multiplex PCR, and TCRdb kept only the in-frame ones, dropping some. This table has 84,000 or so clones, approximately 80% appearing once. This record comes from a study of neoadjuvant anti-PD-1 for oral cavity cancer. Across the study: Patients without progression received a fourth nivolumab dose around day 43, then surgical resection on days 50-56.

This CDR3 has 17 residues. The V end was cut by 3 bases, the J end by 2 bases, with 17 bases between. Per the germline V gene, CDR1 is WNHNN and CDR2 is SYGVQD (reference sequence). General study results and limits: Non-responders to neoadjuvant nivolumab had significantly more clonal PBMC T cells than responders.

This receptor was identified in a person aged 40 to 85 with oral cavity squamous cell carcinoma. This chain joins TRBV10-1 and TRBJ1-5; D is uncertain. Sample: PBMCs, taken before nivolumab (anti-PD-1) treatment. CDR3 nucleotides: TGCGCCAGCAGTGACCGACCGACCCGCGGGGGCAATCAGCCCCAGCATTTT. It codes for CASSDRPTRGGNQPQHF.